This T cell receptor (beta chain) was observed in a study of cytomegalovirus exposure and HLA in healthy donors. V was cut by 0 bases and J by 13 bases, with 13 bases left in between. Germline V CDR1 and CDR2: SGDLS, YYNGEE. The CDR3 length is 13 residues. Vbeta (60) and Jbeta (13) primers were used in the PCR. The data were produced by immunoSEQ multiplex PCR, yet TCRdb's version contains in-frame clones alone and is incomplete. This sample has about 120,000 clones, with roughly 80% found just once. Source material: PBMCs. This chain connects TRBV9 to TRBJ1-4, with D possibly being TRBD1 (5 bases). The receptor was isolated from a man aged 55-75 years in good health and CMV-seropositive. CDR3 sequence (DNA): TGTGCCAGCAGCGTAGGGGGGACTGGAGGACTGTTTTTT. Residues: CASSVGGTGGLFF.